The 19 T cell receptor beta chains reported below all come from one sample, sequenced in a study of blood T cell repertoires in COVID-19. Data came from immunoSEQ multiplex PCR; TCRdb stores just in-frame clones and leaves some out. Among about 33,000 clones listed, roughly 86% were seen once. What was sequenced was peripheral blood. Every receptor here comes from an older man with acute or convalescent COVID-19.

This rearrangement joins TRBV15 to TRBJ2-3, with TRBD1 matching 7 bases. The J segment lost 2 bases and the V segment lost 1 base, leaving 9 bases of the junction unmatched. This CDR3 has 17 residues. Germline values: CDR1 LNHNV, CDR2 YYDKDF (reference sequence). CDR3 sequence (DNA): TGTGCCACCAGCAGAGGGGCCGGGACAGCTCTCACAGATACGCAGTATTTT. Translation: CATSRGAGTALTDTQYF.

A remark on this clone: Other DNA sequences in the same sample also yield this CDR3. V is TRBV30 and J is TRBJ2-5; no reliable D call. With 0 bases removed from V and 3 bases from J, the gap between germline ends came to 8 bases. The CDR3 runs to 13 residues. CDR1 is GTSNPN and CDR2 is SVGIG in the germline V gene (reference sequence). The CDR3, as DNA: TGTGCCTGGAGTGTTGGGCAGGAAGAGACCCAGTACTTC. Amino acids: CAWSVGQEETQYF.

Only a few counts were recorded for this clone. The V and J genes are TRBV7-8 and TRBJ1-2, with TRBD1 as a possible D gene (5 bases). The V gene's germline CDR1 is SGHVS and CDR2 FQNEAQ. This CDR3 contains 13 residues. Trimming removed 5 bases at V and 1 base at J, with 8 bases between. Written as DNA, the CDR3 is TGTGCCAGCAGCACCAGGGTTAACTATGGCTACACCTTC. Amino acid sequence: CASSTRVNYGYTF.

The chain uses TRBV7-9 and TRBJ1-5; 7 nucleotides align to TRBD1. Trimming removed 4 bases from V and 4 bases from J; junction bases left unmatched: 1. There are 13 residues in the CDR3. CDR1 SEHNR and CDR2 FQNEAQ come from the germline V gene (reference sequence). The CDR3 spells CASSSDRNQPQHF. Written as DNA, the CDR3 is TGTGCCAGCAGCTCGGACAGGAATCAGCCCCAGCATTTT.

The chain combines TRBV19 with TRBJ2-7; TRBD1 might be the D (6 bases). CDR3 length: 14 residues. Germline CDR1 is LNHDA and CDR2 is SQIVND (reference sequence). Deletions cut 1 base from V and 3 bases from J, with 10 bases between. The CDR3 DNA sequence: TGTGCCAGTAGTATAGGCAGGGGAAACTACGAGCAGTACTTC. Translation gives CASSIGRGNYEQYF.

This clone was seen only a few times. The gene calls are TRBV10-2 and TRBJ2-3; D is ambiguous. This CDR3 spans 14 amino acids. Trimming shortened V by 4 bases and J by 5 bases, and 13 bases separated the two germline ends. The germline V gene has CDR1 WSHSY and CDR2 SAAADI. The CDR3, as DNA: TGCGCCAGCAGTGGACGGAGAGTGGGAGATACGCAGTATTTT. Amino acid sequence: CASSGRRVGDTQYF.

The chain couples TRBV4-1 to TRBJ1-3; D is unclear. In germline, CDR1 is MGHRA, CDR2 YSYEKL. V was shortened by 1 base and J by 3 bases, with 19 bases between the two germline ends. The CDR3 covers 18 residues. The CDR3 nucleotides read TGCGCCAGCAGCCAAGGCATCCTGAGGGCAGCGCTTGGAAACACCATATATTTT. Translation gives CASSQGILRAALGNTIYF.

The CDR3 coding sequence is TGTGCCAGCAGAGCCAACCGGGGTGAAAAACTGTTTTTT. Translation gives CASRANRGEKLFF. The rearrangement links TRBV6-5 to TRBJ1-4; D unresolved. Germline V gene data show CDR1 as MNHEY and CDR2 as SVGAGI. This CDR3 is 13 amino acids long. The germline V and J ends were trimmed by 6 bases and 7 bases, with 12 bases remaining between them.

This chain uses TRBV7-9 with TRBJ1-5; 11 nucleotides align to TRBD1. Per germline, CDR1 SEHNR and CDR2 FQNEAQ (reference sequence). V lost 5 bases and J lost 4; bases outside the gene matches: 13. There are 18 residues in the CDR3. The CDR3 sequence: CASSPMLGQGALNQPQHF. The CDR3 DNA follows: TGTGCCAGCAGCCCTATGTTAGGACAGGGGGCCCTTAATCAGCCCCAGCATTTT.

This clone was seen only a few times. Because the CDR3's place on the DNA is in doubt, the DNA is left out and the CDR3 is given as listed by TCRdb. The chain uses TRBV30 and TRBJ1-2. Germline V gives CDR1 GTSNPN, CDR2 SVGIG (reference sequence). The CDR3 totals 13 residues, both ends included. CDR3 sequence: CAWGRGIGDGNTF.

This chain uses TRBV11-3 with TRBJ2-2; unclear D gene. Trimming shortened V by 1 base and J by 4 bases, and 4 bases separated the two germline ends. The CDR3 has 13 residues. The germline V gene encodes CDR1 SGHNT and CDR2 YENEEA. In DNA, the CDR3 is TGTGCCAGCAGCTTAGTGCGCACCGGGGAGCTGTTTTTT. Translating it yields CASSLVRTGELFF.

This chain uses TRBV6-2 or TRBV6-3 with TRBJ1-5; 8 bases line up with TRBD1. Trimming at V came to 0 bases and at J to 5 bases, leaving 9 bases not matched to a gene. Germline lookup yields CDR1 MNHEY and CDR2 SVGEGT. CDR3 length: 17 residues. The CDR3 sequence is CASSYSTRTGTYQPQHF. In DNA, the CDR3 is TGTGCCAGCAGTTACTCGACCCGGACAGGGACGTATCAGCCCCAGCATTTT.

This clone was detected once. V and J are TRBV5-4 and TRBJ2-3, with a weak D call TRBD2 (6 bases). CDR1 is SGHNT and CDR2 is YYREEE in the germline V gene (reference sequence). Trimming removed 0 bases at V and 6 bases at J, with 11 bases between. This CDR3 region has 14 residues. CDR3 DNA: TGTGCCAGCAGCTTGGAAGGGGCGGGGGATACGCAGTATTTT. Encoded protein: CASSLEGAGDTQYF.

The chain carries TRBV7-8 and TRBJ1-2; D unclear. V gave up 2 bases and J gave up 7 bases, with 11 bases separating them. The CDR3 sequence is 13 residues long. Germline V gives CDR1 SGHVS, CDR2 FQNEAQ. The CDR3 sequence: CASSLSRESGYTF. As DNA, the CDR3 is TGTGCCAGCAGCTTAAGTCGAGAAAGTGGCTACACCTTC.

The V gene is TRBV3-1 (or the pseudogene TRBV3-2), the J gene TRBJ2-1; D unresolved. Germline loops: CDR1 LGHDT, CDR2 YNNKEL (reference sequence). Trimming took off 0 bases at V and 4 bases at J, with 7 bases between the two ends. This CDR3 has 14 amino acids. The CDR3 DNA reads TGTGCCAGCAGCCAAGATCCAGGATACAATGAGCAGTTCTTC. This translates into CASSQDPGYNEQFF.

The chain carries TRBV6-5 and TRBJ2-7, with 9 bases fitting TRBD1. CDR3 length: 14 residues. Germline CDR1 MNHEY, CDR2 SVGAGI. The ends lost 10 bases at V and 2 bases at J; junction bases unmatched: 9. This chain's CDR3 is CATGDRVDPYEQYF. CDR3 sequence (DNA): TGTGCCACGGGGGACAGGGTAGATCCCTACGAGCAGTACTTC.

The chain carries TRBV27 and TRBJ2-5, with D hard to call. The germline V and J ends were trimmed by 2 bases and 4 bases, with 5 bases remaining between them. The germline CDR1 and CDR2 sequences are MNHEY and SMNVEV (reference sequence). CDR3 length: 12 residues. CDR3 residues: CASSLAGETQYF. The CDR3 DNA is TGTGCCAGCAGTTTAGCCGGAGAGACCCAGTACTTC.

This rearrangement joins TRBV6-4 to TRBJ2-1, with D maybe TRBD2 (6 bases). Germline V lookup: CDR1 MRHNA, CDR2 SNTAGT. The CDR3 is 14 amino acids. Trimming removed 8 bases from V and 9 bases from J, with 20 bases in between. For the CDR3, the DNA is TGTGCCAGCTCCCCCGGGGGTAGTTCGGCTGAGCAGTTCTTC. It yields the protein CASSPGGSSAEQFF.

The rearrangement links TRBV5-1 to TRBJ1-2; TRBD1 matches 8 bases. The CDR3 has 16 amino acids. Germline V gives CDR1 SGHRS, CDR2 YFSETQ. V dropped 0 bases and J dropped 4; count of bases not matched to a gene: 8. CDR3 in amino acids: CASSLDTTGALYGYTF. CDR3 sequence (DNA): TGCGCCAGCAGCTTGGATACGACAGGGGCTCTCTATGGCTACACCTTC.